This passage covers 9 T cell receptor beta chains from one sample sequenced in a study of T cell responses to AZD1222 COVID-19 vaccine listed by TCRdb under 2021. The time point label for this specimen denotes: baseline before first vaccination. The library was obtained by the immunoSEQ multiplex PCR assay. Here the immuneACCESS table is served through TCRdb, limited to in-frame sequences with V and J called. Missing clones are a known gap in these copies; in checked studies unresolved V genes cover under half, and the rest lacks a known reason. The sample data list under 140,000 clones, and about four fifths of these were observed just once. Together, the top ten hold 4% to 5% of the sample. The sample here was peripheral blood, taken on day 0 of AZD1222 vaccination. The receptors derive from an adult in good health.

This clone showed up just once. V gene TRBV7-9 combines with J gene TRBJ1-1, with TRBD1 as a possible D gene (5 bases). CDR1 and CDR2 (germline): SEHNR, FQNEAQ (reference sequence). The CDR3 has 13 amino acids. The V gene lost 6 bases and the J gene lost 5 bases, with 13 bases spanning the gap. This CDR3 reads CASRTLGGTEAFF. CDR3 sequence (DNA): TGTGCCAGCAGAACACTCGGGGGAACTGAAGCTTTCTTT.

This rearrangement joins TRBV4-3 to TRBJ2-1; 7 bases line up with TRBD2. The CDR3 has 15 amino acids. The germline gives CDR1 LGHNA, CDR2 YSLEER. Trimming took 1 base from V and 6 from J; bases not matched to a gene: 6. The CDR3 DNA sequence: TGCGCCAGCAGCCAAGTTGCGGGAGAGGGCAATGAGCAGTTCTTC. It translates to CASSQVAGEGNEQFF.

The chain recombines TRBV19 with TRBJ1-2; 10 nucleotides align to TRBD1. This CDR3 contains 16 residues. The junction had 8 bases not matched to a gene; V was cut back by 5 bases and J by 2 bases. Per germline, CDR1 LNHDA and CDR2 SQIVND (reference sequence). The CDR3 DNA sequence: TGTGCCAGTAGTGCCGGGACAGGGGTAAGGAACTATGGCTACACCTTC. Translating gives CASSAGTGVRNYGYTF.

The chain employs TRBV6-4 and TRBJ2-1, with unresolved D. This CDR3 is built from 15 residues. CDR1 and CDR2 from the germline V gene are MRHNA and SNTAGT. Trimming left V 1 base short and J 6 bases short, with 13 bases between. The CDR3 is CASSDYPSPGNEQFF. The CDR3, as DNA: TGTGCCAGCAGTGACTACCCATCCCCCGGCAATGAGCAGTTCTTC.

V is TRBV7-2 and J is TRBJ2-5; no reliable D call. Germline CDR1 and CDR2: SGHTA and FQGNSA. This CDR3 region has 16 residues. Trimming left V 5 bases short and J 5 bases short, with 21 bases between. The chain's CDR3 is CASSPQVVGYGETQYF. In nucleotides, the CDR3 is TGTGCCAGCAGCCCACAAGTCGTGGGCTACGGGGAGACCCAGTACTTC.

The rearrangement uses TRBV27 and TRBJ2-2; no definite D call. Trimming shortened V by 5 bases and J by 1 base, and 5 bases separated the two germline ends. CDR1 and CDR2 (germline): MNHEY, SMNVEV (reference sequence). The CDR3 is 13 residues long. CDR3: CASSPRNTGELFF. Written as DNA, the CDR3 is TGTGCCAGCAGTCCGAGGAACACCGGGGAGCTGTTTTTT.

The chain is built from TRBV5-4 and TRBJ2-7; 7 nucleotides align to TRBD2. J was trimmed by 2 bases and V by 4 bases; bases with no gene match: 6. Per germline, CDR1 SGHNT and CDR2 YYREEE (reference sequence). CDR3 length: 14 amino acids. The CDR3 protein is CASSHRDYTYEQYF. The CDR3 DNA sequence: TGTGCCAGCAGCCACCGGGACTATACCTACGAGCAGTACTTC.

This clone has just one count. The rearrangement joins TRBV18 to TRBJ2-2; perhaps TRBD1 as D (6 bases). The V end was cut by 0 bases, the J end by 4 bases, with 12 bases between. Germline V lookup: CDR1 KGHSH, CDR2 LQKENI. The CDR3 sequence is 16 residues long. The CDR3 region is CASSPPQGLSTGELFF. The DNA for the CDR3 is TGTGCCAGCTCACCACCGCAGGGGCTCAGCACCGGGGAGCTGTTTTTT. The variable domain in full, with the rest retrieved from reference TRBV18 and TRBJ2-2, is NAGVMQNPRHLVRRRGQEARLRCSPMKGHSHVYWYRQLPEEGLKFMVYLQKENIIDESGMPKERFSAEFPKEGPSILRIQQVVRGDSAAYFCASSPPQGLSTGELFFGEGSRLTVL.

V usage is TRBV19 and J usage is TRBJ2-7, with D hard to call. Germline CDR1 reads LNHDA; CDR2 reads SQIVND (reference sequence). V was clipped by 1 base and J by 0 bases, with 7 bases between them. The CDR3 spans 14 residues. CDR3 bases: TGTGCCAGTAGTATAGCCCCTGGCTCCTACGAGCAGTACTTC. Protein sequence: CASSIAPGSYEQYF.